The 32 T cell receptor beta chains below all came from one sample that was sequenced in a study of blood T cell repertoires in COVID-19. Produced via immunoSEQ multiplex PCR; TCRdb's table is partial and in-frame only. Among about 110,000 clones listed, roughly 76% were seen once. Sequencing was performed on peripheral blood. The receptor set was obtained from a woman in her fifties or sixties with acute or convalescent COVID-19.

The genes are TRBV6-5 and TRBJ2-1; 10 bases are a match to TRBD2. CDR1 MNHEY and CDR2 SVGAGI come from the germline V gene. V was pared by 4 bases and J by 6 bases, with 6 bases of the junction left unmatched. The CDR3 consists of 15 residues. The CDR3 DNA sequence: TGTGCCAGCAGTTTCCCTAGCGGGGGCCGCAATGAGCAGTTCTTC. This sequence encodes CASSFPSGGRNEQFF.

The CDR3 spells CASRLDSNYGYTF. The CDR3 nucleotides read TGTGCCAGCAGGCTGGACTCCAACTATGGCTACACCTTC. The chain recombines TRBV28 with TRBJ1-2; D ambiguous. Germline assignment: CDR1 MDHEN and CDR2 SYDVKM. The CDR3 is 13 residues long. V lost 6 bases and J lost 2, with 10 bases in between.

The V and J genes are TRBV28 and TRBJ2-1; 10 nucleotides line up with TRBD2. Germline CDR1 reads MDHEN; CDR2 reads SYDVKM. The CDR3 is made up of 14 amino acids. V shed 6 bases, J shed 2 bases, and the junction held 1 base outside the gene matches. CDR3 residues: CASSLAGAYNEQFF. CDR3 DNA: TGTGCCAGCAGCCTAGCGGGGGCCTACAATGAGCAGTTCTTC.

This chain joins TRBV28 and TRBJ1-1; D perhaps matches TRBD1 (6 bases). CDR1 is MDHEN, CDR2 SYDVKM, per germline. V was clipped by 6 bases and J by 0 bases, with 14 bases between them. The CDR3 totals 15 residues. In DNA, the CDR3 is TGTGCCAGCAGGACGGCAGGGGCGGTGAACACTGAAGCTTTCTTT. Translating it yields CASRTAGAVNTEAFF. Combining the CDR3 with reference TRBV28 and TRBJ1-1 gives the whole variable domain DVKVTQSSRYLVKRTGEKVFLECVQDMDHENMFWYRQDPGLGLRLIYFSYDVKMKEKGDIPEGYSVSREKKERFSLILESASTNQTSMYLCASRTAGAVNTEAFFGQGTRLTVV.

The rearrangement joins TRBV27 to TRBJ2-2; TRBD1 is a possible D gene (5 bases). The V and J ends lost 2 bases and 1 base respectively, with 17 bases between them. The CDR3 extends over 18 amino acids. Germline V gene sequence: CDR1 MNHEY, CDR2 SMNVEV (reference sequence). The CDR3 sequence is CASSLSRPSRVNTGELFF. The CDR3 DNA is TGTGCCAGCAGTTTAAGCCGACCCTCCAGGGTGAACACCGGGGAGCTGTTTTTT.

The V call is TRBV7-2, the J call TRBJ1-6, with TRBD1 matching 8 bases. V gave up 2 bases and J gave up 10 bases; unmatched junction bases: 10. Germline assignment: CDR1 SGHTA and CDR2 FQGNSA. CDR3 length equals 16 residues. CDR3 amino acids: CASSLSPRTGISPLHF. Written as DNA, the CDR3 is TGTGCCAGCAGCTTATCACCCAGGACAGGGATATCACCCCTCCACTTT.

This chain links TRBV3-1 (or the pseudogene TRBV3-2) with TRBJ2-1; 12 positions agree with TRBD2. The V and J ends lost 4 bases and 15 bases, in that order; junction bases with no gene match: 13. Germline V lookup: CDR1 LGHDT, CDR2 YNNKEL (reference sequence). The CDR3 consists of 15 residues. Here the CDR3 reads CASSPDLLAGGVPFF. The CDR3 DNA reads as TGTGCCAGCAGCCCAGACCTACTAGCGGGGGGAGTACCGTTCTTC.

This chain connects TRBV7-3 to TRBJ1-6; a possible D gene is TRBD1 (5 bases). CDR1 is SGHTA, CDR2 FQGTGA, per germline. There are 14 residues in the CDR3. Trimming shortened V by 2 bases and J by 7 bases, and 9 bases separated the two germline ends. Written as DNA, the CDR3 is TGTGCCAGCAGCTTATTGGGGCAGAATTCACCCCTCCACTTT. Amino acid sequence: CASSLLGQNSPLHF.

The V gene is TRBV6-1, the J gene TRBJ1-5; tentatively, D is TRBD1 (5 bases). The ends were cut back, 3 bases at V and 6 bases at J, with 9 bases in the middle. The CDR3 is made up of 13 amino acids. CDR1 MNHNS and CDR2 SASEGT come from the germline V gene. As DNA, the CDR3 is TGTGCCAGCAGTGACAGGGTAGGTCAGCCCCAGCATTTT. Amino acids: CASSDRVGQPQHF.

This chain links TRBV5-3 with TRBJ1-3, with D possibly matching TRBD1 (6 bases). TRBV5-3 is treated as an ORF (open reading frame) with a function not yet certain. This CDR3 comprises 16 residues. Trimming left V 4 bases short and J 1 base short, with 15 bases between. CDR3 amino acids: CARSLNPTGSGNTIYF. The DNA for the CDR3 is TGTGCCAGAAGCCTGAACCCCACAGGGTCTGGAAACACCATATATTTT.

This chain's CDR3 is CASSLTLTGAYNEQFF. In DNA, the CDR3 is TGTGCCAGCAGCTTAACGTTGACAGGGGCCTACAATGAGCAGTTCTTC. The chain carries TRBV7-3 and TRBJ2-1, with 8 bases lining up with TRBD1. With 0 bases clipped from V and 2 bases from J, the junction kept 3 bases outside the gene matches. This CDR3 region has 16 residues. In germline, CDR1 is SGHTA, CDR2 FQGTGA.

The genes are TRBV28 and TRBJ1-5; TRBD1 matches at 9 bases. CDR1 is MDHEN, CDR2 SYDVKM, per germline. The V and J ends lost 8 bases and 7 bases, in that order; junction bases with no gene match: 12. The CDR3 consists of 15 residues. The CDR3 region is CASGGPGQGTQPQHF. Written as DNA, the CDR3 is TGTGCCAGCGGAGGTCCGGGACAGGGTACCCAGCCCCAGCATTTT.

The chain is built from TRBV2 and TRBJ1-4, with no clear D. This CDR3 spans 15 amino acids. The germline V and J ends were trimmed by 1 base and 5 bases, with 11 bases remaining between them. Germline V gene data show CDR1 as SNHLY and CDR2 as FYNNEI. The CDR3 DNA reads TGTGCCAGCAGTGAAGTCTGGACGGGGAATGAAAAACTGTTTTTT. It encodes CASSEVWTGNEKLFF.

The chain carries TRBV7-9 and TRBJ1-1, with TRBD1 as a possible D gene (6 bases). The CDR3 has 13 residues. Trimming pared 6 bases from V and 4 bases from J, leaving 12 bases between. Germline values: CDR1 SEHNR, CDR2 FQNEAQ (reference sequence). This CDR3 is CASSFSQGTEAFF. The CDR3 DNA reads TGTGCCAGCAGTTTTTCACAGGGCACTGAAGCTTTCTTT.

This clone turned up a few times. The genes are TRBV7-9 and TRBJ1-4; perhaps TRBD1 as D (5 bases). Germline V gene sequence: CDR1 SEHNR, CDR2 FQNEAQ (reference sequence). Trimming removed 6 bases from V and 5 bases from J, with 10 bases in between. This CDR3 spans 13 amino acids. CDR3 DNA: TGTGCCAGCAGAACTGGGGGGAATGAAAAACTGTTTTTT. Its translation is CASRTGGNEKLFF.

This chain joins TRBV7-9 and TRBJ1-3; D is ambiguous. The germline V gene encodes CDR1 SEHNR and CDR2 FQNEAQ (reference sequence). This CDR3 contains 14 residues. Trimming took off 5 bases at V and 0 bases at J, with 8 bases between the two ends. The CDR3 DNA is TGTGCCAGCAGCACCGGGAGCTCTGGAAACACCATATATTTT. As protein: CASSTGSSGNTIYF. The entire variable domain, with the rest obtained from reference TRBV7-9 and TRBJ1-3, is as follows: DTGVSQNPRHKITKRGQNVTFRCDPISEHNRLYWYRQTLGQGPEFLTYFQNEAQLEKSRLLSDRFSAERPKGSFSTLEIQRTEQGDSAMYLCASSTGSSGNTIYFGEGSWLTVV.

The chain couples TRBV5-1 to TRBJ1-4, with D unclear. This CDR3 region has 13 residues. Trimming pared 4 bases from V and 7 bases from J, leaving 11 bases between. Germline CDR1 reads SGHRS; CDR2 reads YFSETQ. CDR3 sequence: CASSGGRAEKLFF. The CDR3 nucleotides are TGCGCCAGCAGCGGAGGACGAGCTGAAAAACTGTTTTTT.

The chain has TRBV7-9 and TRBJ2-4, with D possibly being TRBD1 (6 bases). The CDR3 has 17 residues. Trimming stripped 5 bases from V and 3 bases from J, with 20 bases between. The germline CDR1 and CDR2 sequences are SEHNR and FQNEAQ (reference sequence). As DNA, the CDR3 is TGTGCCAGCAGCCAGGGGCAGGGCGAATTTGTCAAAAACATTCAGTACTTC. As protein: CASSQGQGEFVKNIQYF.

The V and J genes are TRBV3-1 (or the pseudogene TRBV3-2) and TRBJ1-2; no clear D gene. The CDR3 extends over 12 amino acids. V lost 5 bases, J lost 7 bases, and 11 bases lay in between. Germline loops: CDR1 LGHDT, CDR2 YNNKEL (reference sequence). The CDR3 nucleotides are TGTGCCAGCAGCTGGTTTTTCGGTGGCTACACCTTC. Encoded protein: CASSWFFGGYTF.

This clone was counted a few times. The rearrangement links TRBV5-1 to TRBJ2-6; D perhaps matches TRBD1 (5 bases). Between the trimmed V and J ends, which lost 4 bases and 1 base, there was a span of 9 bases. The CDR3 is 15 residues long. CDR1 is SGHRS and CDR2 is YFSETQ in the germline V gene. The CDR3 loop reads CASSERGSGANVLTF. Written as DNA, the CDR3 is TGCGCCAGCAGCGAAAGGGGATCTGGGGCCAACGTCCTGACTTTC. Full variable domain (remainder filled in from reference TRBV5-1 and TRBJ2-6): KAGVTQTPRYLIKTRGQQVTLSCSPISGHRSVSWYQQTPGQGLQFLFEYFSETQRNKGNFPGRFSGRQFSNSRSEMNVSTLELGDSALYLCASSERGSGANVLTFGAGSRLTVL.

V is TRBV5-1 and J is TRBJ2-7, with 8 positions matching TRBD1. Germline assignment: CDR1 SGHRS and CDR2 YFSETQ. The CDR3 is 15 amino acids. The V and J ends lost 4 bases and 5 bases, in that order; junction bases with no gene match: 11. The CDR3 DNA reads as TGCGCCAGCAGCGTGGACGGACAGGGAATCCACGAGCAGTACTTC. It specifies CASSVDGQGIHEQYF.

The CDR3 DNA reads as TGTGCCAGCAGCCCTAATAGCGGGGGGACGGCCTACGAGCAGTACTTC. It encodes CASSPNSGGTAYEQYF. This chain connects TRBV5-4 to TRBJ2-7; 10 nucleotides line up with TRBD2. The CDR3 is made up of 16 amino acids. With 4 bases clipped from V and 2 bases from J, the junction kept 9 bases outside the gene matches. Germline V CDR1 and CDR2: SGHNT, YYREEE (reference sequence).

As DNA, the CDR3 is TGTGCCAGCAGTTATGACAGGGATTTCTACTATGGCTACACCTTC. Encoded protein: CASSYDRDFYYGYTF. This rearrangement joins TRBV6-2 or TRBV6-3 to TRBJ1-2; 7 bases are a match to TRBD1. J lost 3 bases, V lost 3 bases, and 7 bases had no gene match. The germline CDR1 and CDR2 sequences are MNHEY and SVGEGT. This CDR3 has 15 amino acids.

The genes are TRBV20-1 and TRBJ1-2; a weak D match, TRBD1 (6 bases). V lost 6 bases and J lost 4, with 9 bases in between. CDR3 length equals 11 residues. The germline V gene encodes CDR1 DFQATT and CDR2 SNEGSKA (reference sequence). CDR3 region: CSASDSYGYTF. The CDR3 nucleotides read TGCAGTGCCTCGGACAGCTATGGCTACACCTTC.

The gene calls are TRBV15 and TRBJ2-1; TRBD1 might be the D (5 bases). The CDR3 runs 14 residues. Per the germline V gene, CDR1 is LNHNV and CDR2 is YYDKDF (reference sequence). V was pared by 3 bases and J by 7 bases, with 13 bases between. Here the CDR3 reads CATSRVRGTNEQFF. In DNA form, the CDR3 reads TGTGCCACCAGCAGGGTTAGGGGTACTAATGAGCAGTTCTTC.

This clone was observed a single time. The V gene is TRBV5-1, the J gene TRBJ2-4; possibly TRBD1 for D (6 bases). Germline V gives CDR1 SGHRS, CDR2 YFSETQ. V dropped 2 bases and J dropped 5 bases, with 17 bases sitting between them. This CDR3 is 16 amino acids long. DNA for the CDR3: TGCGCCAGCAGCTTTTCAACAGGGTCCGTCCAAAACATTCAGTACTTC. Protein: CASSFSTGSVQNIQYF.

There are a few counts of this clone. The same CDR3 can be traced to other DNA sequences in this sample. The chain joins TRBV9 to TRBJ1-1; D uncertain. The germline V gene has CDR1 SGDLS and CDR2 YYNGEE. Trimming stripped 0 bases from V and 5 bases from J, with 14 bases between. The CDR3 sequence is 15 residues long. In nucleotides, the CDR3 is TGTGCCAGCAGCGTAGGAGGATATGGGAGAACTGAAGCTTTCTTT. Its translation: CASSVGGYGRTEAFF.

This clone was detected only a few times. The rearrangement links TRBV9 to TRBJ1-2; D ambiguous. The CDR3 totals 14 residues. Looked up from germline, CDR1 is SGDLS and CDR2 is YYNGEE. Trimming shortened V by 4 bases and J by 4 bases, and 14 bases separated the two germline ends. The DNA of the CDR3 is TGTGCCAGCAGCCCTAGTCCGGGTAGCTATGGCTACACCTTC. Its protein product is CASSPSPGSYGYTF.

This clone was detected only once. V and J are TRBV10-3 and TRBJ2-5, with D uncertain. The CDR3 is 12 residues long. Trimming stripped 8 bases from V and 2 bases from J, with 9 bases between. CDR1 ENHRY and CDR2 SYGVKD come from the germline V gene. The CDR3 DNA sequence: TGTGCCATCGCGATACAGCAAGAGACCCAGTACTTC. It is translated as CAIAIQQETQYF.

The chain recombines TRBV3-1 (or the pseudogene TRBV3-2) with TRBJ1-2, with 9 bases lining up with TRBD1. The trim removed 5 bases at V and 7 bases at J, leaving 11 bases unmatched. This CDR3 is built from 15 residues. Germline lookup yields CDR1 LGHDT and CDR2 YNNKEL (reference sequence). CDR3 region: CASSLYRDRASGYTF. CDR3 sequence (DNA): TGTGCCAGCAGCTTATACCGGGACAGGGCTTCTGGCTACACCTTC.

The chain combines TRBV3-1 (or the pseudogene TRBV3-2) with TRBJ1-2, with TRBD1 matching over 7 bases. Germline trimming cut 4 bases from V and 5 bases from J; bases unmatched to any gene: 13. CDR1 and CDR2 from the germline V gene are LGHDT and YNNKEL (reference sequence). The CDR3 length is 16 residues. The CDR3 bases are TGTGCCAGCAGCCCAAGTCGTACCGGGACAGTATATGGCTACACCTTC. As protein: CASSPSRTGTVYGYTF.

CDR3 in DNA: TGTGCCAGCAGTTACTCGAGGATGAGCGAGCAGTACTTC. This gives the protein CASSYSRMSEQYF. The chain combines TRBV6-5 with TRBJ2-7, with D unresolved. The germline V gene encodes CDR1 MNHEY and CDR2 SVGAGI. CDR3 size: 13 residues. The V gene lost 0 bases and the J gene lost 6 bases, with 9 bases spanning the gap.